This T cell receptor beta chain was identified in a study of T cells in Graves' hyperthyroidism and ophthalmopathy. Whole-study results and caveats: Ophthalmopathy was model-predicted a median about 6.7 months pre-onset. In blood, most of the thyroid clonotypes expanded above 0.001 were also present.

Amplification yielded TCR beta CDR3 regions, with RNA transcripts as the source. In the first-round RT-PCR of the TCR CDR3, the HTBI primer set was used. TCRdb processed the multiplex PCR reads anew with MiXCR; each CDR3 protein has one entry. The sample lists a few hundred thousand distinct CDR3 sequences, about 15% occurring once. The CDR3 is 20 residues long. Trimming took off 3 bases at V and 0 bases at J, with 27 bases between the two ends. The germline V gene has CDR1 MNHEY and CDR2 SMNVEV (reference sequence). This clonotype was seen at least ten times. Its target is unknown. Stable Graves' hyperthyroidism denoted no ophthalmopathy progression over 18 months. Uncontrolled infection, other autoimmune disease, pregnancy or lactation excluded patients.

The sequence came from a woman aged 25 to 39 with Graves' hyperthyroidism. This chain connects TRBV27 to TRBJ2-7; possible D gene TRBD1, 8 bases. Source material: blood. CDR3 loop: CASSFLRGVSDREGSYEQYF. The CDR3 DNA sequence: TGTGCCAGCAGTTTTCTTCGCGGGGTCTCGGACAGGGAGGGCTCCTACGAGCAGTACTTC.